This T cell receptor beta chain was captured in a study of CD8+CD57+ T cells in acquired aplastic anemia. Study conclusions and caveats: Shared by patients and controls, nearly 30 CD8+ CDR3s were abundant in patients.

Patients chosen for sequencing had CD8+CD57+ cells that had expanded, as shown by flow cytometry. It was genomic DNA that served as the template for profiling TCR beta VDJ and CDR3. From the reads, TCRdb called clonotypes with MiXCR, one entry per CDR3 protein. The profile covers approximately 98,000 distinct CDR3 sequences, with 55% to 75% appearing a single time and 65% taken by the ten largest. Germline V gene lookup returns CDR1 SGHVS and CDR2 FQNEAQ. CDR3 length: 14 residues. V was pared by 1 base and J by 8 bases, with 11 bases between. Concerning this clonotype itself: The antigen remains unidentified.

V and J are TRBV7-8 and TRBJ1-4; the D gene is possibly TRBD1 (5 bases). The sequencing input was sorted CD4+, CD8+, or CD8+CD57+ T cells (not recorded which) from PBMCs. The TCR comes from a human donor with aplastic anemia. The CDR3 here is CASSLVGVGEKLFF. The CDR3 coding sequence is TGTGCCAGCAGCTTAGTGGGGGTTGGGGAAAAACTGTTTTTT.